A single sample is the source of the 21 T cell receptor beta chains below, sequenced in a study of T cell responses to AZD1222 COVID-19 vaccine. Repertoires were generated with immunoSEQ multiplex PCR, while TCRdb's copy carries only in-frame clones and drops some. The data contain roughly 120,000 clones, 88% of them singletons. The sample was peripheral blood, taken on day 0 of AZD1222 vaccination. These receptors all come from an adult in good health.

The chain combines TRBV24-1 with TRBJ2-3, with TRBD2 matching over 7 bases. The CDR3 has 14 amino acids. With 6 bases clipped from V and 5 bases from J, the junction kept 7 bases outside the gene matches. Germline V gene lookup returns CDR1 KGHDR and CDR2 SFDVKD. DNA for the CDR3: TGTGCCACCAGTCTGGCGGGAGAGATAGATACGCAGTATTTT. Amino acids: CATSLAGEIDTQYF.

The chain recombines TRBV5-8 with TRBJ1-5; maybe TRBD1 (5 bases). V lost 3 bases to trimming and J lost 6 bases, with 13 bases between them. This CDR3 has 14 residues. CDR1 is SGHTS and CDR2 is YDEGEE in the germline V gene. The CDR3: CASSSWGGGQPQHF. DNA for the CDR3: TGTGCCAGCAGCTCCTGGGGGGGAGGTCAGCCCCAGCATTTT.

The CDR3: CASSLQASGLYEQYF. The CDR3 DNA reads TGTGCCAGCAGCTTACAGGCCTCAGGGCTGTACGAGCAGTACTTC. The gene calls are TRBV7-3 and TRBJ2-7, with D possibly matching TRBD1 (5 bases). The CDR3 sequence is 15 residues long. V lost 2 bases and J lost 4, with 15 bases in between. Germline lookup yields CDR1 SGHTA and CDR2 FQGTGA.

This rearrangement joins TRBV24-1 to TRBJ2-5; D call uncertain. CDR1 KGHDR and CDR2 SFDVKD come from the germline V gene. The V end was cut by 4 bases, the J end by 2 bases, with 10 bases between. This CDR3 has 14 residues. DNA for the CDR3: TGTGCCACCAGTGACCCCGGAAGGCAAGAGACCCAGTACTTC. Translation: CATSDPGRQETQYF.

V usage is TRBV10-1 and J usage is TRBJ2-5; D is unclear. Germline-derived CDR1 and CDR2 are WNHNN and SYGVQD (reference sequence). The CDR3 runs 14 residues. The ends were cut back, 4 bases at V and 6 bases at J, with 15 bases in the middle. In DNA, the CDR3 is TGCGCCAGCAGTGGGGGTTCTAAATTGAAGACCCAGTACTTC. It is translated as CASSGGSKLKTQYF.

The rearrangement joins TRBV28 to TRBJ1-5; D perhaps matches TRBD1 (6 bases). Per the germline V gene, CDR1 is MDHEN and CDR2 is SYDVKM. The V end was cut by 7 bases, the J end by 7 bases, with 11 bases between. The length of the CDR3 is 12 residues. The CDR3 sequence is CASTAQGQPQHF. The CDR3 DNA reads TGTGCCAGCACCGCCCAGGGGCAGCCCCAGCATTTT.

This sequence joins TRBV9 and TRBJ1-1, with TRBD1 identical over 10 bases. The CDR3 is made up of 14 amino acids. With V trimmed by 0 bases and J by 4 bases, 0 bases remained unmatched. Germline-derived CDR1 and CDR2 are SGDLS and YYNGEE. The CDR3 reads CASSVGDRGTEAFF. The CDR3 nucleotides read TGTGCCAGCAGCGTAGGGGACAGGGGCACTGAAGCTTTCTTT.

This rearrangement joins TRBV4-1 to TRBJ1-5; no firm D call. The germline CDR1 and CDR2 sequences are MGHRA and YSYEKL. V lost 4 bases to trimming and J lost 8 bases, with 12 bases between them. The CDR3 loop spans 13 amino acids. The CDR3 nucleotides are TGCGCCAGCAGCCGCTTCGCCGGGGAGCCCCAGCATTTT. Translated: CASSRFAGEPQHF.

This chain connects TRBV6-5 to TRBJ2-7, with 10 bases identical to TRBD1. CDR1 is MNHEY, CDR2 SVGAGI, per germline. V lost 6 bases, J lost 7 bases, and 9 bases stayed unmatched. The CDR3 sequence is 14 residues long. The CDR3 protein is CASSRTGGLREQYF. CDR3 nucleotide sequence: TGTGCCAGCAGCCGGACAGGGGGATTGCGGGAGCAGTACTTC.

The chain combines TRBV29-1 with TRBJ1-5, with D possibly matching TRBD1 (5 bases). Germline V lookup: CDR1 SQVTM, CDR2 ANQGSEA. The germline V and J ends were trimmed by 6 bases and 4 bases, with 16 bases remaining between them. This CDR3 is built from 14 residues. The CDR3 nucleotides read TGCAGCGTGGGGGGAGGGCGTGGGAATCAGCCCCAGCATTTT. Translated, it gives CSVGGGRGNQPQHF.

V usage is TRBV19 and J usage is TRBJ2-7; no reliable D call. Germline V gives CDR1 LNHDA, CDR2 SQIVND (reference sequence). V gave up 8 bases and J gave up 1 base, with 9 bases separating them. The CDR3 covers 12 residues. CDR3 nucleotide sequence: TGTGCCAGTGGGTCCGGTTCCTACGAGCAGTACTTC. This encodes CASGSGSYEQYF.

The chain has TRBV19 and TRBJ2-3, with D unresolved. The CDR3 is 14 residues long. The germline gives CDR1 LNHDA, CDR2 SQIVND (reference sequence). V lost 5 bases and J 5 bases, leaving 14 bases between the germline ends. The CDR3 reads CASSSLSGGDTQYF. CDR3 nucleotides: TGTGCCAGTAGTTCACTATCAGGTGGAGATACGCAGTATTTT.

The CDR3 DNA reads as TGTGCCAGCAGCGCCAGGGTCGTGGGGACTGAAGCTTTCTTT. It encodes CASSARVVGTEAFF. This chain joins TRBV14 and TRBJ1-1; D possibly corresponds to TRBD1 (5 bases). The CDR3 is 14 amino acids. The V end lost 5 bases, the J end lost 5 bases, and 15 bases lay between the germline ends. Germline-derived CDR1 and CDR2 are SGHDN and FVKESK. The variable domain in full, completed from reference TRBV14 and TRBJ1-1, reads EAGVTQFPSHSVIEKGQTVTLRCDPISGHDNLYWYRRVMGKEIKFLLHFVKESKQDESGMPNNRFLAERTGGTYSTLKVQPAELEDSGVYFCASSARVVGTEAFFGQGTRLTVV.

The chain links TRBV18 to TRBJ1-2; D uncertain. V lost 3 bases, J lost 4 bases, and 6 bases lay in between. The length of the CDR3 is 12 residues. Germline CDR1 is KGHSH and CDR2 is LQKENI. The CDR3 is CASSPGTYGYTF. CDR3 DNA: TGTGCCAGCTCACCCGGCACCTATGGCTACACCTTC.

The chain joins TRBV3-1 (or the pseudogene TRBV3-2) to TRBJ2-7, with 9 bases that match TRBD1. Germline CDR1 is LGHDT and CDR2 is YNNKEL (reference sequence). The CDR3 has 15 amino acids. The V gene end was trimmed by 1 base and the J gene end by 6 bases; junction bases not matched to a gene: 7. CDR3 sequence: CASSQAGTGLFEQYF. The CDR3 DNA reads TGTGCCAGCAGCCAAGCCGGGACAGGGCTTTTCGAGCAGTACTTC.

The rearrangement uses TRBV11-1 and TRBJ1-4, with D maybe TRBD1 (5 bases). CDR1 is SGHAT and CDR2 is FQDESV in the germline V gene (reference sequence). The CDR3 is 15 residues long. Trimming stripped 0 bases from V and 8 bases from J, with 13 bases between. In DNA form, the CDR3 reads TGTGCCAGCAGCTTAGCCAGGGCCGGTGGAGAAAAACTGTTTTTT. This gives the protein CASSLARAGGEKLFF.

A single count supports this clone. The chain couples TRBV10-3 to TRBJ2-2; 15 nucleotides agree with TRBD2. Germline lookup yields CDR1 ENHRY and CDR2 SYGVKD. After removal of 6 bases from V and 2 bases from J, the junction contained 4 bases not matched to a gene. This CDR3 has 17 residues. This chain's CDR3 is CAISGTSGGPNTGELFF. CDR3 DNA: TGTGCCATCAGCGGGACTAGCGGGGGGCCTAACACCGGGGAGCTGTTTTTT.

The chain links TRBV19 to TRBJ2-2, with TRBD1 identical over 7 bases. V lost 9 bases to trimming and J lost 3 bases; unmatched junction nucleotides: 10. The CDR3 is made up of 15 amino acids. Looked up from germline, CDR1 is LNHDA and CDR2 is SQIVND (reference sequence). The CDR3 nucleotides are TGTGCCAGCCACGTCCGGGACAGTTACACCGGGGAGCTGTTTTTT. It is translated as CASHVRDSYTGELFF.

The chain links TRBV29-1 to TRBJ2-7; D is possibly TRBD1 (6 bases). V lost 7 bases to trimming and J lost 9 bases, with 16 bases between them. The length of the CDR3 is 11 residues. The germline V gene has CDR1 SQVTM and CDR2 ANQGSEA. This CDR3 is CSGSNRDGQYF. In DNA, the CDR3 is TGCAGCGGAAGTAACAGGGATGGGCAGTACTTC.

In this sample, this clone turned up once. The chain employs TRBV10-3 and TRBJ1-1, with D perhaps TRBD1 (6 bases). Germline V gene data show CDR1 as ENHRY and CDR2 as SYGVKD. V was clipped by 2 bases and J by 6 bases, with 13 bases between them. This CDR3 region has 14 residues. CDR3 amino acids: CAISEQTGRAEAFF. CDR3 nucleotides: TGTGCCATCAGTGAGCAGACAGGCAGGGCTGAAGCTTTCTTT.

The chain carries TRBV7-9 and TRBJ2-3; 8 bases match TRBD1. V lost 6 bases and J lost 0; bases outside the gene matches: 2. CDR1 is SEHNR, CDR2 FQNEAQ, per germline (reference sequence). This CDR3 comprises 14 residues. The CDR3 bases are TGTGCCAGCAGGGGACAGGCTAGCACAGATACGCAGTATTTT. The encoded protein is CASRGQASTDTQYF.